This TCR beta chain derives from a study of T-cell memory formation after mild COVID-19. Regarding the study as a whole: Second-wave clones reaching peak frequency on day 37 lacked confirmed SARS-CoV-2 specificity. Clones that got smaller from day 15 to 85 had even CD4/CD8, while clones growing later tipped toward CD4+.

5'RACE, which relied on constant-segment primers, yielded TCR alpha and TCR beta cDNA libraries carrying sample barcodes and UMIs. TCRdb re-derived calls from the 5' RACE reads in MiXCR, one entry per CDR3 protein. The data contain 190,000 or so distinct CDR3 sequences, over 20% of them singletons. The table lists this clonotype with a few counts. The antigen remains unidentified. CDR1 is MNHEY, CDR2 SMNVEV, per germline (reference sequence). CDR3 size: 16 residues. J gave up 0 bases and V 4 bases, and 6 bases lay outside the gene matches. Sequencing used PBMCs or a T cell subset sorted from them (not recorded which). The rearrangement uses TRBV27 and TRBJ1-1; 9 bases match TRBD1. The clonotype originates from an adult woman who had mild COVID-19 (a few samples of this study predate the infection). Cell type and time point are not known. The CDR3 region is CASSWGQGLMNTEAFF. The CDR3 DNA sequence: TGTGCCAGCAGTTGGGGACAGGGCCTCATGAACACTGAAGCTTTCTTT.